The sequence of this T cell receptor beta chain was determined in a study of identical twins (dated by TCRdb to the mid-2010s). At the level of the whole study: TCR alpha and beta repertoires from monozygotic twins, unrelated adults of various ages and cord blood were deep-sequenced to test whether fetal clonotypes persist. To rule out contamination, the twin experiments were replicated at different times with different library preparation protocols.

The CDR3 numbers 15 residues from cysteine through phenylalanine. The entry retains the CDR3 DNA only, 45 bases that are in frame from base 1. V loses 3 bases at its end and J loses 2 bases; junction bases beyond the gene matches: 3. Reading the germline V gene (reference sequence) gives CDR1 DFQATT and CDR2 SNEGSKA. All donors were healthy Caucasians. Three pairs of female monozygotic twins, all aged about 18 to 30 years, made up the twin cohort. Miltenyi CD45RO+ enrichment and human naive T-cell isolation kits were used to isolate memory (CD45RO+) and naive T cells from PBMC. This clonotype occurred a few times. Its antigen is currently not known. No much larger clone is present one base from it, and per-base qualities are unavailable. Points the paper makes about the study in general: Conclusions relied on cross-sectional statistical analysis, since the same donors could not be followed over many years. Abundant cord blood beta clonotypes had fewer insertions, young adult naive repertoires showed a similar but weaker trend, and memory repertoires showed no such trend. A weaker excess of twin sharing was found in beta out-of-frame sequences because the signal-to-noise ratio was lowered by fewer shared sequences. Out-of-frame TCR alpha sequences shared between twins showed an excess of low generation-probability sequences compared with coincidental sharing between unrelated individuals. Invariant T cells such as MAIT and iNKT could partly confound zero-insertion analyses, though diverse VJ usage argued against this for most clonotypes. In monozygotic twins, recombination models systematically underestimated out-of-frame TCR alpha sharing, but the models matched the sharing seen between unrelated individuals.

The library was built by means of 5' RACE. The sequencer listed for this sample is Illumina HiSeq 2000. Template switching added a universal primer binding site, and the final cDNA carried a unique molecular identifier that allowed TCR cDNA molecules to be counted accurately. Specific primers in the conserved constant-segment region were used to synthesize first-strand cDNA for TCR alpha and beta chains. To control for contamination, every cDNA library was double barcoded, receiving both a SMART-Mk sample barcode and Illumina barcodes. TruSeq adapter sequences and Illumina sample barcodes were added in two successive PCR steps. Sequencing of the TCR alpha and beta cDNA libraries was done on the Illumina HiSeq platform using custom primers. The source study handled its data this way. MiGEC processed the raw reads to extract unique molecular identifiers, while MiXCR was used to determine the CDR3 positions. Recombination models were inferred per individual with the repgenHMM and IGoR tools using an EM algorithm. Shared clonotypes were analyzed with the tcR package in R, and sharing was normalized by the product of cloneset sizes. To study raw recombination without the effects of thymic and clonal selection, out-of-frame nonproductive sequences were analyzed. Starting from the raw public reads, TCRdb applied fastp trimming at Q25, assembled clones with MiXCR and retained in-frame beta chains. A single entry per CDR3 protein holds the most common genes and DNA from its merged rows. The V and J calls come from TCRdb's annotation, not from the publication. The sample has a few hundred thousand distinct CDR3 sequences on record, more than 6.5% of them singletons. The ten largest account for approximately 2.1% of the sample.

The data were also submitted as part of a second study, on yellow fever vaccine responses in identical twins. Reported in the second study: According to the authors, the vaccine-induced T cell response in identical twins seemed to be partly convergent and partly specific to each individual. The study precisely tracked vaccine-responding T cell clones in identical twins.

This chain joins TRBV20-1 to TRBJ2-6; 8 central bases correspond to TRBD1. This TCR was sampled from a young woman in good health. Sequencing was done on a sample of memory (CD45RO+) T cells sorted from blood. The sample's cell subset or site label, in plain terms: CD45RO+ enriched T cells. The CDR3 here reads CSARVQGAGANVLTF. At the DNA level, the sequence is TGCAGTGCTAGGGTACAGGGGGCTGGGGCCAACGTCCTGACTTTC.